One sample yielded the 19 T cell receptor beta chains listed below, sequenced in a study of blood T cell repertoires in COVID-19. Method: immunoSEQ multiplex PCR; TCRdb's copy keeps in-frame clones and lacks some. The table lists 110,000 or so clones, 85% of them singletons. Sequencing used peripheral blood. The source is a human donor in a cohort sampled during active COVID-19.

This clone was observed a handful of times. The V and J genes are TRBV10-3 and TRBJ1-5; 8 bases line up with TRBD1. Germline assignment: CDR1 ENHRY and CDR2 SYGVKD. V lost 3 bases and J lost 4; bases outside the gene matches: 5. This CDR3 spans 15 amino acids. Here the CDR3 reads CAISDGQGSNQPQHF. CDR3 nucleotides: TGTGCCATCAGTGACGGACAGGGCTCGAATCAGCCCCAGCATTTT.

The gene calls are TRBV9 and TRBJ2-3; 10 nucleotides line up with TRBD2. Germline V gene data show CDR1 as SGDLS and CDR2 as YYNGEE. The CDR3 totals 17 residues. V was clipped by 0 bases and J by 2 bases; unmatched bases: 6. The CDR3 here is CASSVEAGGHPTDTQYF. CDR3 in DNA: TGTGCCAGCAGCGTAGAAGCGGGGGGGCACCCCACAGATACGCAGTATTTT.

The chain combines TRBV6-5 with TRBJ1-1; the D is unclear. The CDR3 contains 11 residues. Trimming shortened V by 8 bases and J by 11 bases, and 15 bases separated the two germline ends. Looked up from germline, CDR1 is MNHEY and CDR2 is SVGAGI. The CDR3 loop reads CASLTGMRAFF. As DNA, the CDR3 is TGTGCCAGCCTCACGGGTATGCGTGCTTTCTTT.

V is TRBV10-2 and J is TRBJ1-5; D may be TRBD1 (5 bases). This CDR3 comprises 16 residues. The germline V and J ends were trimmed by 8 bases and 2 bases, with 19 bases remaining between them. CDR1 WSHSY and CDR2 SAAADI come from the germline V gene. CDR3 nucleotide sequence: TGCGCCAGCGCCCCTTTATCCAGGGAGGGCAATCAGCCCCAGCATTTT. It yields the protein CASAPLSREGNQPQHF.

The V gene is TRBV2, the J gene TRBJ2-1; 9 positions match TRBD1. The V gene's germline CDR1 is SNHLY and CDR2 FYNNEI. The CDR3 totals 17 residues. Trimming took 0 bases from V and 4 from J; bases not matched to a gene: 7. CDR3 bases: TGTGCCAGCAGTGAAGCGGGGACAGGGCCACCTTACAATGAGCAGTTCTTC. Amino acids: CASSEAGTGPPYNEQFF.

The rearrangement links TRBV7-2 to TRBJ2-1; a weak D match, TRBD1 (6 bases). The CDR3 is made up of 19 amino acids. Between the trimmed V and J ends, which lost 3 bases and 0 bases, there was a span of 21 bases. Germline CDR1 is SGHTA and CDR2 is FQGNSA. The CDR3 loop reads CASSFPWGQELSSYNEQFF. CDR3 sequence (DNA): TGTGCCAGCAGCTTCCCCTGGGGGCAGGAACTTAGCTCCTACAATGAGCAGTTCTTC.

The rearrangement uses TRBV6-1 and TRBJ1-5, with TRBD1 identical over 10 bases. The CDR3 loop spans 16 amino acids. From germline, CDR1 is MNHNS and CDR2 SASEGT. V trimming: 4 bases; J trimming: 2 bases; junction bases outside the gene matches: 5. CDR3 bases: TGTGCCAGCAGTGTCACCGGGACAGGGGGCAATCAGCCCCAGCATTTT. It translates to CASSVTGTGGNQPQHF.

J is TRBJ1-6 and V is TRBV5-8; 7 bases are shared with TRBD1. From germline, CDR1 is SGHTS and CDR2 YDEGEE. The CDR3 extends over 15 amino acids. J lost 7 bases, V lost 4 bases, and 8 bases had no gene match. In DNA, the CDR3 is TGTGCCAGCAGCCCAGGGGGGAGGCAAAATTCACCCCTCCACTTT. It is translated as CASSPGGRQNSPLHF.

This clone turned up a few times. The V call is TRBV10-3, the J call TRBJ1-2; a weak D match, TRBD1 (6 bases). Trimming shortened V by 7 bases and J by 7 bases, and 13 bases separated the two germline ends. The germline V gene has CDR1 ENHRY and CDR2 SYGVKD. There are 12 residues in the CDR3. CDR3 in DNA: TGTGCCATCACTAACACAGGGATTGGCTACACCTTC. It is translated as CAITNTGIGYTF.

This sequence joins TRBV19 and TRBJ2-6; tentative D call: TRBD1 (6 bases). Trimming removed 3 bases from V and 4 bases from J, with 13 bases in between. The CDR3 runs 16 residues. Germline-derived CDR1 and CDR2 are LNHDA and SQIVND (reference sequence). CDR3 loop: CASSIPKGVGANVLTF. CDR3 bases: TGTGCCAGTAGTATCCCCAAGGGGGTGGGGGCCAACGTCCTGACTTTC.

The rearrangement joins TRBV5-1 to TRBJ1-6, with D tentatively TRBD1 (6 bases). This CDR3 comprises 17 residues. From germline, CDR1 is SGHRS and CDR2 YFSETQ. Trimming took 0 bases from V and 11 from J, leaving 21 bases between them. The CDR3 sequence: CASSLGAGATDGTPLHF. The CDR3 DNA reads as TGCGCCAGCAGCTTGGGTGCAGGGGCCACCGATGGGACACCCCTCCACTTT.

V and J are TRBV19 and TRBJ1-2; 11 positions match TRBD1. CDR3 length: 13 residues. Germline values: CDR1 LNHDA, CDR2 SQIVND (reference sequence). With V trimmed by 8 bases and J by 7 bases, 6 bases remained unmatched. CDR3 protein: CASGGQGVGGYTF. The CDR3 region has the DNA TGTGCCAGTGGGGGACAGGGGGTCGGTGGCTACACCTTC.

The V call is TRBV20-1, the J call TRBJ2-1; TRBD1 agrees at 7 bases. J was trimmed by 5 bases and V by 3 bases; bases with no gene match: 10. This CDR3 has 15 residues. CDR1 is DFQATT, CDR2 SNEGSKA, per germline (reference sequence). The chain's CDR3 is CSASPPKGQNNEQFF. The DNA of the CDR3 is TGCAGTGCTAGTCCCCCCAAGGGACAGAACAATGAGCAGTTCTTC.

CDR3 sequence reads: CASGTGGRNEQFF. Here the CDR3 DNA reads TGTGCCAGTGGGACAGGGGGTCGTAATGAGCAGTTCTTC. The chain recombines TRBV27 with TRBJ2-1; TRBD1 matches 11 bases. V lost 9 bases to trimming and J lost 7 bases; unmatched junction nucleotides: 5. Germline CDR1 reads MNHEY; CDR2 reads SMNVEV (reference sequence). This CDR3 has 13 residues.

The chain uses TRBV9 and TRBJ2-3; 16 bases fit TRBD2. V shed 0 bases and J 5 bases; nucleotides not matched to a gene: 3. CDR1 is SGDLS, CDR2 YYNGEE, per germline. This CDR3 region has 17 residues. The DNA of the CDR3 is TGTGCCAGCAGCGTAGTTGGGACTAGCGGGGGGGAAGATACGCAGTATTTT. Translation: CASSVVGTSGGEDTQYF.

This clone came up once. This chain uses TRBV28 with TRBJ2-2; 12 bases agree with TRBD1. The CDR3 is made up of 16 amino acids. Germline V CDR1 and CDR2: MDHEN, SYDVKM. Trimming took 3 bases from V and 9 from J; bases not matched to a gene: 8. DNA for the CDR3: TGTGCCAGCAGTTTGGGGACAGGGGGCCCCAGGAGGGAGCTGTTTTTT. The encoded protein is CASSLGTGGPRRELFF. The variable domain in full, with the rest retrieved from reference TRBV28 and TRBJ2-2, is DVKVTQSSRYLVKRTGEKVFLECVQDMDHENMFWYRQDPGLGLRLIYFSYDVKMKEKGDIPEGYSVSREKKERFSLILESASTNQTSMYLCASSLGTGGPRRELFFGEGSRLTVL.

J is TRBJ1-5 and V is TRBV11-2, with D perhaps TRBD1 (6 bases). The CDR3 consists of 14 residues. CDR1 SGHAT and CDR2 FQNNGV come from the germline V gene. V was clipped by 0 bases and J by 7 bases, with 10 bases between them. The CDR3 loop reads CASSLETGNQPQHF. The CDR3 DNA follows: TGTGCCAGCAGCTTAGAGACAGGTAACCAGCCCCAGCATTTT.

The CDR3 coding sequence is TGTGCCAGCAGTCTAGCGGGGGGCAGGGGGGAGCTGTTTTTT. It yields the protein CASSLAGGRGELFF. The V and J genes are TRBV2 and TRBJ2-2; 11 bases agree with TRBD2. Germline trimming cut 5 bases from V and 8 bases from J; bases unmatched to any gene: 4. The CDR3 totals 14 residues. CDR1 is SNHLY and CDR2 is FYNNEI in the germline V gene.

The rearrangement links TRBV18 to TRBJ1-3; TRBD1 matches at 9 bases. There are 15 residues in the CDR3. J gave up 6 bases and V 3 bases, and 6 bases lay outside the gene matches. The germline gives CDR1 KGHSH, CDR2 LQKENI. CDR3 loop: CASSPWTGETNTIYF. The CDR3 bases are TGTGCCAGCTCACCGTGGACAGGGGAGACAAACACCATATATTTT.